The rows below give T cell receptor beta chains drawn from one sample of a study of blood T cell repertoires in COVID-19. Profiled with immunoSEQ multiplex PCR; TCRdb holds only in-frame clones, not every one. The repertoire holds about 160,000 clones, with about 74% as singletons. Sample: peripheral blood. These receptors were taken from a man aged 60-69 years with acute or convalescent COVID-19. CDR3s include the opening cysteine and the closing phenylalanine or tryptophan. Each record gives: D gene, V gene, clone size, J gene, CDR3 DNA, CDR3 protein. D genes are given only for firm matches. Some rows have no size entry. The others give once, few or many, or a class for an expanded clone.

D gene: -; V gene: TRBV24-1; clone size: few; J gene: TRBJ2-2; CDR3 DNA: TGTGCCACCAGTCGGGAGGGGGCAAGGACCGGGGAGCTGTTTTTT; CDR3 protein: CATSREGARTGELFF
D gene: -; V gene: TRBV12-3/TRBV12-4; clone size: -; J gene: TRBJ1-1; CDR3 DNA: TGTGCCAGCAGTTTAAATCAGGGCCGTGAAGCTTTCTTT; CDR3 protein: CASSLNQGREAFF
D gene: -; V gene: TRBV14; clone size: -; J gene: TRBJ2-5; CDR3 DNA: TGTGCCAGCAGCCAAGGGCTTGTCGAGACCCAGTACTTC; CDR3 protein: CASSQGLVETQYF
D gene: TRBD2; V gene: TRBV19; clone size: -; J gene: TRBJ2-5; CDR3 DNA: TGTGCCACCAAAGTCCCGGGGGGGATTGGGGAGACCCAGTACTTC; CDR3 protein: CATKVPGGIGETQYF
D gene: TRBD1; V gene: TRBV18; clone size: -; J gene: TRBJ1-1; CDR3 DNA: TGTGCCAGCTCACCACAGCGACAGGGGAGGGACACTGAAGCTTTCTTT; CDR3 protein: CASSPQRQGRDTEAFF
D gene: -; V gene: TRBV6-2/TRBV6-3; clone size: -; J gene: TRBJ2-7; CDR3 DNA: TGTGCCAGCAGCAAAAGCGCGAGATACCGGGACGAGCAGTACTTC; CDR3 protein: CASSKSARYRDEQYF
D gene: -; V gene: TRBV6-2/TRBV6-3; clone size: -; J gene: TRBJ1-2; CDR3 DNA: TGTGCCAGCAGCGCAGGGGCGGGCTATGGCTACACCTTC; CDR3 protein: CASSAGAGYGYTF
D gene: -; V gene: TRBV5-1; clone size: -; J gene: TRBJ1-1; CDR3 DNA: TGCGCCAGTAAAAACAGGGCCACGAACACTGAAGCTTTCTTT; CDR3 protein: CASKNRATNTEAFF
D gene: TRBD1; V gene: TRBV24-1; clone size: -; J gene: TRBJ1-2; CDR3 DNA: TGTGCCACCACCTCCGGGACAGGGGATGGCTACACCTTC; CDR3 protein: CATTSGTGDGYTF
D gene: TRBD2; V gene: TRBV2; clone size: -; J gene: TRBJ2-1; CDR3 DNA: TGTGCCAGCAGTGAACTAGCGGGGGGGCCAGGGGCAAACAATGAGCAGTTCTTC; CDR3 protein: CASSELAGGPGANNEQFF
D gene: -; V gene: TRBV19; clone size: -; J gene: TRBJ2-2; CDR3 DNA: TGTGCCAGTAGTTCCGGGGGGCGAACCGGGGAGCTGTTTTTT; CDR3 protein: CASSSGGRTGELFF
D gene: -; V gene: TRBV6-6; clone size: -; J gene: TRBJ2-3; CDR3 DNA: TGTGCCAGCAGTTACTCGGAGGGGGCATTGGATACGCAGTATTTT; CDR3 protein: CASSYSEGALDTQYF
D gene: TRBD1; V gene: TRBV6-5; clone size: -; J gene: TRBJ2-2; CDR3 DNA: TGTGCCAGCAGTACAGGACAGGGGACCGGGGAGCTGTTTTTT; CDR3 protein: CASSTGQGTGELFF
D gene: TRBD1; V gene: TRBV4-3; clone size: few; J gene: TRBJ2-1; CDR3 DNA: TGCGCCAGCAGCCACGTGGAAGGACAGGGTCCGAATGAGCAGTTCTTC; CDR3 protein: CASSHVEGQGPNEQFF
D gene: TRBD2; V gene: TRBV24-1; clone size: -; J gene: TRBJ2-3; CDR3 DNA: TGTGCCACCAGCGGACTAGACACAGATACGCAGTATTTT; CDR3 protein: CATSGLDTDTQYF
D gene: -; V gene: TRBV21-1; clone size: -; J gene: TRBJ1-2; CDR3 DNA: TGTGCCAGCAGCAAAGTAGTCTATGGCTACACCTTC; CDR3 protein: CASSKVVYGYTF
D gene: -; V gene: TRBV5-6; clone size: -; J gene: TRBJ2-7; CDR3 DNA: TGTGCCAGCAGCTTCACCCGGACTGAGCCCGAGCAGTACTTC; CDR3 protein: CASSFTRTEPEQYF
D gene: -; V gene: TRBV15; clone size: -; J gene: TRBJ1-1; CDR3 DNA: TGTGCCACCAGCAGAGACCTAGTAGGGAGAGGGGCTTTCTTT; CDR3 protein: CATSRDLVGRGAFF
D gene: TRBD1; V gene: TRBV30; clone size: -; J gene: TRBJ2-7; CDR3 DNA: TGTGCCTGGAGTGTAAAGGGACAGGGGGTTACCCAGAAGTACTTC; CDR3 protein: CAWSVKGQGVTQKYF
D gene: -; V gene: TRBV7-2; clone size: few; J gene: TRBJ1-5; CDR3 DNA: TGTGCCAGCAGCACCGGGGGGCCCCAGCATTTT; CDR3 protein: CASSTGGPQHF
D gene: -; V gene: TRBV7-3; clone size: once; J gene: TRBJ1-2; CDR3 DNA: TGTGCCAGCAGCCTGAAAGGGGGGGATGTGGTTGTTGGTGGCTACACCTTC; CDR3 protein: CASSLKGGDVVVGGYTF
D gene: -; V gene: TRBV25-1; clone size: -; J gene: TRBJ1-1; CDR3 DNA: TGTGCCAGCAGTGAACAGGGTGTGAACACTGAAGCTTTCTTT; CDR3 protein: CASSEQGVNTEAFF
D gene: TRBD1; V gene: TRBV4-2; clone size: few; J gene: TRBJ1-4; CDR3 DNA: TGTGCCAGCAGCCAAGACGTCTCAGGGACAGGGAGAGAAAAACTGTTTTTT; CDR3 protein: CASSQDVSGTGREKLFF
D gene: -; V gene: TRBV6-2/TRBV6-3; clone size: -; J gene: TRBJ1-6; CDR3 DNA: TGTGCCAGCAGTTACCTTGACAGCCTTAATTCACCCCTCCACTTT; CDR3 protein: CASSYLDSLNSPLHF
D gene: -; V gene: TRBV6-2/TRBV6-3; clone size: -; J gene: TRBJ1-1; CDR3 DNA: TGTGCCAGCAGCGGACTGCCGAACACTGAAGCTTTCTTT; CDR3 protein: CASSGLPNTEAFF
D gene: -; V gene: TRBV12-3/TRBV12-4; clone size: -; J gene: TRBJ1-2; CDR3 DNA: TGTGCCACCGCCAGGCCCGCTAACTATGGCTACACCTTC; CDR3 protein: CATARPANYGYTF
D gene: -; V gene: TRBV29-1; clone size: -; J gene: TRBJ2-7; CDR3 DNA: TGCAGCGTGGCCGACTCCTACGAGCAGTACTTC; CDR3 protein: CSVADSYEQYF
D gene: -; V gene: TRBV5-6; clone size: -; J gene: TRBJ2-5; CDR3 DNA: TGTGCCAGCAGCCCCGGGTTCCAATCGACCCAGTACTTC; CDR3 protein: CASSPGFQSTQYF
D gene: -; V gene: TRBV27; clone size: once; J gene: TRBJ1-6; CDR3 DNA: TGTGCCAGCAGATTAGCGGGCGGTAATTCACCCCTCCACTTT; CDR3 protein: CASRLAGGNSPLHF
D gene: TRBD2; V gene: TRBV19; clone size: -; J gene: TRBJ2-3; CDR3 DNA: TGTGCCAGTAGTATTGGGCGGGGGATAGGAGGAGATACGCAGTATTTT; CDR3 protein: CASSIGRGIGGDTQYF
D gene: -; V gene: TRBV11-2; clone size: -; J gene: TRBJ2-7; CDR3 DNA: TGTGCCAGCAGCTTAGAGGTGGTACCCGGGTACGAGCAGTACTTC; CDR3 protein: CASSLEVVPGYEQYF
D gene: TRBD2; V gene: TRBV6-5; clone size: -; J gene: TRBJ2-7; CDR3 DNA: TGTGCCACCTCTGTGGGGGGGGCCTACGAGCAGTACTTC; CDR3 protein: CATSVGGAYEQYF
D gene: TRBD1; V gene: TRBV7-2; clone size: -; J gene: TRBJ2-1; CDR3 DNA: TGTGCCAGCAGCTTAGGTAGACAGGGGACTTGGAATGAGCAGTTCTTC; CDR3 protein: CASSLGRQGTWNEQFF
D gene: TRBD1; V gene: TRBV29-1; clone size: once; J gene: TRBJ1-1; CDR3 DNA: TGCAGCGTTCTACAGGGGGACACTGAAGCTTTCTTT; CDR3 protein: CSVLQGDTEAFF
D gene: -; V gene: TRBV5-1; clone size: -; J gene: TRBJ2-3; CDR3 DNA: TGCGCCAGCAGCTCCCTACAGGGCACAGATACGCAGTATTTT; CDR3 protein: CASSSLQGTDTQYF
D gene: -; V gene: TRBV21-1; clone size: -; J gene: TRBJ1-4; CDR3 DNA: TGTGCCAGCAACGGGGACAGCCCTAATGAAAAACTGTTTTTT; CDR3 protein: CASNGDSPNEKLFF
D gene: -; V gene: TRBV19; clone size: -; J gene: TRBJ1-2; CDR3 DNA: TGTGCCAGTGGAGGATTAATCTCGCCCGGTCTCTATGGCTACACCTTC; CDR3 protein: CASGGLISPGLYGYTF
D gene: TRBD1; V gene: TRBV28; clone size: -; J gene: TRBJ1-4; CDR3 DNA: TGTGCCAGCAGTCCGCCAGGGACAGATGAAAAACTGTTTTTT; CDR3 protein: CASSPPGTDEKLFF
D gene: TRBD1; V gene: TRBV19; clone size: -; J gene: TRBJ2-3; CDR3 DNA: TGTGCCAGTAGTTCCGGGACAGGGAATCGGTATTTT; CDR3 protein: CASSSGTGNRYF
D gene: TRBD1; V gene: TRBV5-1; clone size: -; J gene: TRBJ1-1; CDR3 DNA: TGCGCCAGCAGCCGGGACAGGGAGGGGACGAACACTGAAGCTTTCTTT; CDR3 protein: CASSRDREGTNTEAFF
D gene: TRBD1; V gene: TRBV19; clone size: few; J gene: TRBJ1-5; CDR3 DNA: TGTGCCAGTAGTATACAGGGGGGCGAACAGCCCCAGCATTTT; CDR3 protein: CASSIQGGEQPQHF
D gene: TRBD1; V gene: TRBV27; clone size: -; J gene: TRBJ1-2; CDR3 DNA: TGTGCCAGCAGTTTCACGACAGGGTGGGGAGGCTACACCTTC; CDR3 protein: CASSFTTGWGGYTF
D gene: -; V gene: TRBV29-1; clone size: -; J gene: TRBJ1-1; CDR3 DNA: TGCAGCGTTGAATATCTAGACCTGGCTTTCTTT; CDR3 protein: CSVEYLDLAFF
D gene: -; V gene: TRBV7-2; clone size: -; J gene: TRBJ1-5; CDR3 DNA: TGTGCCAGCAGCTCCGCTGCAGGGTTGGGTCAGCCCCAGCATTTT; CDR3 protein: CASSSAAGLGQPQHF
D gene: -; V gene: TRBV6-1; clone size: -; J gene: TRBJ1-1; CDR3 DNA: TGTGCCAGCAGTGACGGGGGGGCCGTGAACACTGAAGCTTTCTTT; CDR3 protein: CASSDGGAVNTEAFF
D gene: -; V gene: TRBV4-1; clone size: -; J gene: TRBJ2-3; CDR3 DNA: TGCGCCAGCAGCCTTAGCGGTGCTAGCACAGATACGCAGTATTTT; CDR3 protein: CASSLSGASTDTQYF
D gene: TRBD1; V gene: TRBV30; clone size: few; J gene: TRBJ1-5; CDR3 DNA: TGTGCCTGGAGTTGGGGACAGAGCAATCAGCCCCAGCATTTT; CDR3 protein: CAWSWGQSNQPQHF
D gene: -; V gene: TRBV18; clone size: -; J gene: TRBJ1-2; CDR3 DNA: TGTGCCAGCTCACCAACAGACACTCCTAACTATGGCTACACCTTC; CDR3 protein: CASSPTDTPNYGYTF
D gene: -; V gene: TRBV9; clone size: -; J gene: TRBJ2-5; CDR3 DNA: TGTGCCAGCAGCGGAGGACTGTACCAAGAGACCCAGTACTTC; CDR3 protein: CASSGGLYQETQYF
D gene: TRBD1; V gene: TRBV5-1; clone size: -; J gene: TRBJ2-4; CDR3 DNA: TGCGCCAGCAGCCAAACAGGGGCCTCAGCCAAAAACATTCAGTACTTC; CDR3 protein: CASSQTGASAKNIQYF
D gene: -; V gene: TRBV4-3; clone size: -; J gene: TRBJ1-1; CDR3 DNA: TGCGCCAGCAGCCTAACGCTGGGGTTTTCGGGAGAAGCTTTCTTT; CDR3 protein: CASSLTLGFSGEAFF